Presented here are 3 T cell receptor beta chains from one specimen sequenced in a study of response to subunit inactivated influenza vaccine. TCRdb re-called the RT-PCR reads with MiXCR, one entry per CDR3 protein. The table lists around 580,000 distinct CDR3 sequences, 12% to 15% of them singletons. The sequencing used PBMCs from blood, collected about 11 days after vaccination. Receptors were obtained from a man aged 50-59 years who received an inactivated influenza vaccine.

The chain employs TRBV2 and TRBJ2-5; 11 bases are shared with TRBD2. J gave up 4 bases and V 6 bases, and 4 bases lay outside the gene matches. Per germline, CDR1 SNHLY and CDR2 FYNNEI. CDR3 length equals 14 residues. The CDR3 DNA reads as TGTGCCAGCAGGGGTACTAGCGGGAGAGAGACCCAGTACTTC. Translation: CASRGTSGRETQYF. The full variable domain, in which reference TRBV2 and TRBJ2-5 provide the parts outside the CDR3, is EPEVTQTPSHQVTQMGQEVILRCVPISNHLYFYWYRQILGQKVEFLVSFYNNEISEKSEIFDDQFSVERPDGSNFTLKIRSTKLEDSAMYFCASRGTSGRETQYFGPGTRLLVL.

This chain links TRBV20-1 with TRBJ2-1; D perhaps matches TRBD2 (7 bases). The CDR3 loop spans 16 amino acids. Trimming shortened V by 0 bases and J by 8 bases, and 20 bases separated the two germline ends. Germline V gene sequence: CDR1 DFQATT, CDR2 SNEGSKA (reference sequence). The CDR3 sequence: CSARDQAGARLHEQFF. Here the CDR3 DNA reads TGCAGTGCTAGAGATCAGGCGGGGGCCCGTCTGCATGAGCAGTTCTTC.

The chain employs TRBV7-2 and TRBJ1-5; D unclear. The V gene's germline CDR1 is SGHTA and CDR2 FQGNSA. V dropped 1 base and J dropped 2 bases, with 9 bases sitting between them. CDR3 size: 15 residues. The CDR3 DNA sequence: TGTGCCAGCAGCTTAGGGGCACAACGCAATCAGCCCCAGCATTTT. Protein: CASSLGAQRNQPQHF.